This TCR beta chain emerged from a study of CD8 T cells in Susac syndrome. Reverse transcription used roughly 0.5 to 1 ug RNA and random hexamers. TCR beta CDR3 was amplified by immunoSEQ multiplex PCR. This amplification extended across 54 Vbeta and 13 Jbeta segments. TCRdb fed the immunoSEQ multiplex PCR reads into MiXCR, producing one record per CDR3 protein. The sample lists about 69,000 distinct CDR3 sequences; around 95% were seen once. The source is a human donor in good health. Material for sequencing was CD8+ T cells from PBMCs.

CDR3 nucleotides: TGTGCCAGCAGGGAAACAGGGGGCATGAATGGCTACACCTTC. It is translated as CASRETGGMNGYTF. This chain joins TRBV3-1 and TRBJ1-2; 9 positions match TRBD1. The CDR3 covers 14 residues. Germline-derived CDR1 and CDR2 are LGHDT and YNNKEL (reference sequence). J lost 6 bases, V lost 6 bases, and 8 bases had no gene match.